Sequencing of this T cell receptor (beta chain) was carried out in a study of control samples from healthy donors and cancer patients. Germline CDR1 MNHEY, CDR2 SMNVEV (reference sequence). The germline V and J ends were trimmed by 5 bases and 6 bases, with 14 bases remaining between them. This CDR3 is built from 13 residues. Sequencing used immunoSEQ multiplex PCR; TCRdb keeps in-frame clones, though not all of them. Of 190,000 or so clones listed, about 93% are singletons. The sample was blood. The origin of this receptor is a man between 18 and 29 years old in good health. The chain joins TRBV27 to TRBJ2-7; weak D call: TRBD1 (5 bases). CDR3: CASSMGQGAEQYF. The CDR3 nucleotides read TGTGCCAGCAGTATGGGGCAGGGTGCCGAGCAGTACTTC.